This T cell receptor (beta chain) was obtained from a study of T cells in Graves' hyperthyroidism and ophthalmopathy. The V end was cut by 0 bases, the J end by 8 bases, with 7 bases between. This CDR3 region has 11 residues. Germline lookup yields CDR1 SQVTM and CDR2 ANQGSEA. RNA transcripts gave rise to amplified TCR beta CDR3 regions. With the HTBI primer set, the TCR CDR3 went through a first round of RT-PCR. MiXCR, applied by TCRdb to the multiplex PCR reads, yields one record per CDR3 protein. The repertoire holds 450,000 to 700,000 distinct CDR3 sequences, with just over 45% as singletons. Researchers defined stable Graves' hyperthyroidism as no ophthalmopathy progression within 18 months. Every diagnosis used clinical symptoms, serum thyroxine and TRAb, thyroid ultrasound and orbital computed tomography. There are many counts of this clonotype.

This rearrangement joins TRBV29-1 to TRBJ1-2; D remains ambiguous. Sequences were obtained from peripheral blood or thyroid tissue (not recorded which). The sequence was obtained from a woman aged 18 to 35 with Graves' hyperthyroidism. The CDR3 DNA is TGCAGCGTTGAAGACACCGGAGGCTACACCTTC. Protein sequence: CSVEDTGGYTF.